This T cell receptor (beta chain) is drawn from a study of cytomegalovirus exposure and HLA in healthy donors. Turning to this clone: Its cognate antigen is unknown.

The CDR3 has 15 residues. The V segment lost 3 bases and the J segment 7 bases; nucleotides outside the gene matches: 8. The V gene's germline CDR1 is SGDLS and CDR2 YYNGEE. PCR employed 60 Vbeta and 13 Jbeta primers. The table came from immunoSEQ multiplex PCR; TCRdb's copy has only in-frame clones and leaves some out. The data show around 150,000 clones, with around 80% seen just once and 4% to 5.5% held by the top ten. Study-level findings and limits: Altogether, around 160 TCR beta chains were recorded as cytomegalovirus-associated.

The TCR comes from a man aged 25 to 40 in good health. The chain carries TRBV9 and TRBJ1-3; TRBD1 matches at 9 bases. The specimen was PBMCs. CDR3 protein: CASSAKDRGDNTIYF. DNA of the CDR3: TGTGCCAGCAGCGCAAAGGACAGGGGAGATAACACCATATATTTT.